A selection of T cell receptor beta chains follows, all from one sample in a study of blood T cell repertoires in COVID-19. Produced via immunoSEQ multiplex PCR; TCRdb's table is partial and in-frame only. The sample gives 110,000 or so clones, over 75% of which show up once; over 2% is in the top ten. Sequencing used peripheral blood. The receptor set was obtained from a human donor in a cohort sampled during active COVID-19. Each CDR3 is given with its conserved first and last residue. D genes are given only for firm matches. Clone size, where shown, is once, few, many, or a class for clones that have expanded.

D | J | V | size | DNA | CDR3
. | TRBJ2-7 | TRBV19 | . | TGTGCCAGTAGTACCTGGCCGGGGGAATACGAGCAGTACTTC | CASSTWPGEYEQYF
. | TRBJ1-2 | TRBV6-5 | . | TGTGCCAGCAGCACAGGGCTTCGGGGCTACACCTTC | CASSTGLRGYTF
. | TRBJ1-1 | TRBV28 | . | TGTGCCAGCAGCTCGATAGGGTGGAGGGAAGCTTTCTTT | CASSSIGWREAFF
. | TRBJ1-2 | TRBV5-1 | many | TGCGCCAGCAGCTTGGGGGCAGGGGACGGCTACACCTTC | CASSLGAGDGYTF
TRBD1 | TRBJ2-1 | TRBV6-6 | . | TGTGCCAGCAGTTACAAGGGACAGGGGATCAATGAGCAGTTCTTC | CASSYKGQGINEQFF
. | TRBJ2-7 | TRBV2 | once | TGTGCCACCGCGGCGGACTACGAGCAGTACTTC | CATAADYEQYF
. | TRBJ1-6 | TRBV19 | . | TGTGCCAGTAGTTCCGGGAGCTCCTATAATTCACCCCTCCACTTT | CASSSGSSYNSPLHF
. | TRBJ2-1 | TRBV9 | . | TGTGCCAGCACAAAGAGGCCGGGGAATGAGCAGTTCTTC | CASTKRPGNEQFF
TRBD2 | TRBJ2-7 | TRBV27 | . | TGTGCCAGCAGTTTGGGGACAGCGGGAGGCGAGCAGTACTTC | CASSLGTAGGEQYF
. | TRBJ2-5 | TRBV18 | . | TGTGCCAGCTCACCAAAGGGGTGGTCGTACCAAGAGACCCAGTACTTC | CASSPKGWSYQETQYF
TRBD2 | TRBJ2-3 | TRBV7-2 | . | TGTGCCAGCAGCCTGACTAGCGGGGGGACAGATACGCAGTATTTT | CASSLTSGGTDTQYF
TRBD2 | TRBJ2-4 | TRBV27 | . | TGTGCCAGCGGCAGCCATGCGGGGGGCTTAGCCAAAAACATTCAGTACTTC | CASGSHAGGLAKNIQYF
. | TRBJ1-5 | TRBV28 | once | TGTGCCAGCAGTTTATCCGGGAATCAGCCCCAGCATTTT | CASSLSGNQPQHF
. | TRBJ1-1 | TRBV9 | . | TGTGCCAGCAGCCCACTCGATATGGACACTGAAGCTTTCTTT | CASSPLDMDTEAFF
TRBD1 | TRBJ1-2 | TRBV28 | . | TGTGCCAGCAGTTTGGACAGGGATCTCTATGGCTACACCTTC | CASSLDRDLYGYTF
TRBD2 | TRBJ2-5 | TRBV11-3 | . | TGTGCCAGCAGCCGGGGGGTGCGAGAGACCCAGTACTTC | CASSRGVRETQYF